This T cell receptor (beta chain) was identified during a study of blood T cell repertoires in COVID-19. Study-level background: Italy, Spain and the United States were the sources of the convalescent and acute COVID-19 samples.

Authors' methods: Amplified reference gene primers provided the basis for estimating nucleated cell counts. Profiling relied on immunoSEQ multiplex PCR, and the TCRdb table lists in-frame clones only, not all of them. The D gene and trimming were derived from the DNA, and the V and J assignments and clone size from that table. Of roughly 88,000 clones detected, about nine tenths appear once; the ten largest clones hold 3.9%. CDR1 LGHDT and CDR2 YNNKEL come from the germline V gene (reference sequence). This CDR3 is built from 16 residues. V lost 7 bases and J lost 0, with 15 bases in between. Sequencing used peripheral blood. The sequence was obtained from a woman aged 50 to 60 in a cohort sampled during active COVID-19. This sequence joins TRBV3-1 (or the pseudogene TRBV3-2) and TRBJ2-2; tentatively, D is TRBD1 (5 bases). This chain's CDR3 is CASTLRAGSNTGELFF. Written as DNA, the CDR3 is TGTGCCAGCACTCTTCGGGCAGGGTCGAACACCGGGGAGCTGTTTTTT.